This T cell receptor beta chain is from a study of vaccination effects on CD4 cells after COVID-19. Within the ViraFEST assay, antigen-specific CD4+ T cells underwent expansion with viral peptide pools prior to sequencing. With 10 to 11 days of culture completed, CD4+ T cells were isolated. Vaccine recipients, nucleocapsid antibody negative, had no prior SARS-CoV-2 infection. TCRdb's copy holds only in-frame clones and misses some; the assay was immunoSEQ multiplex PCR. The sample carries around 30,000 clones, about 72% recorded once. Comment on this clone: Antigen specificity is unknown.

The CDR3 runs to 13 residues. Deletions cut 5 bases from V and 4 bases from J, with 11 bases between. From germline, CDR1 is SGHAT and CDR2 FQNNGV. The sequence derives from a human donor who received a COVID-19 vaccine. This chain connects TRBV11-2 to TRBJ1-2; possibly TRBD1 for D (6 bases). This specimen was CD4+ T cells from PBMCs cultured with HCoV-229E spike peptides, taken before COVID-19 vaccination. This chain's CDR3 is CASSPDSLYGYTF. The CDR3 coding sequence is TGTGCCAGCAGCCCGGACAGCCTCTATGGCTACACCTTC.